This T cell receptor beta chain comes out of a study of response to subunit inactivated influenza vaccine. The CDR3 contains 14 residues. Trimming cost V 2 bases and J 10 bases, with 14 bases left between them. Looked up from germline, CDR1 is KGHDR and CDR2 is SFDVKD. TCRdb re-called the RT-PCR reads through MiXCR, storing one row per CDR3 protein. The sample consists of 500,000 to 550,000 distinct CDR3 sequences, around 25% of them appearing once. This sample was shared with a second study, whose subject was T cells expressing NK-cell markers. Per that study: As the method of synthesis, 5'RACE template switching with UMIs yielded TCR beta cDNA. Researchers report these clonotypes also headed the CD3+CD56-NKG2C+ fraction in a few donors. HCMV specificity was not established for the expanded NKG2C+ T cell clones.

The chain links TRBV24-1 to TRBJ2-1, with D uncertain. The TCR sequence derives from a man aged 50-60 years who received an inactivated influenza vaccine. The sequencing used CD4+ T cells sorted from PBMCs, collected about 13 days after vaccination. CDR3 sequence (DNA): TGTGCCACCAGTGATTCGACTCTGGCGTGGGAGCAGTTCTTC. It codes for CATSDSTLAWEQFF.